This T cell receptor beta chain was captured in a study of tumor-infiltrating lymphocytes in primary liver carcinoma. In addition to blood RNA drawn from unsorted whole blood, germline DNA was extracted. A word on this clonotype: One end of the junction fails to match germline, which may point to a read error.

With 500 ng total RNA as template and a constant-region primer, TCR beta cDNA was made. Sequencing libraries for TCR beta derived from three nested multiplex PCR rounds that used slightly modified ARM-PCR. One entry per CDR3 protein results from TCRdb running MiXCR on the multiplex PCR reads. The table shows approximately 330,000 distinct CDR3 sequences, with 65% occurring only once. The material sequenced was peripheral blood. The TCR comes from a man in his forties with primary liver carcinoma and hepatitis B virus infection.

CDR3 in amino acids: CASSFTRWETKCF. CDR3 in DNA: TGTGCCAGCAGCTTTACTCGCTGGGAGACCAAGTGCTTC. The chain links TRBV11-2 to TRBJ2-5; D is possibly TRBD2 (5 bases). CDR1 and CDR2 (germline): SGHAT, FQNNGV. The CDR3 has 13 residues.